This entry lists 17 T cell receptor beta chains sequenced from one sample in a study of Ad26.COV2.S vaccination and SARS-CoV-2 variants. TCRdb keeps only in-frame clones here, not all; method: immunoSEQ multiplex PCR. The data show about 430,000 clones, about nine tenths seen once. Treatment in this sample: around 19 received Ad26.COV2.S at low or high dose, single or two shots; about 5 received placebo; per-sample allocation not given. The investigators took samples on day 63 after the first vaccine or placebo injection. The sample in question was peripheral blood, obtained in a trial of Ad26.COV2.S vaccine versus placebo. These receptor sequences come from a person aged 18-65 years who received the Ad26.COV2.S COVID-19 vaccine or a placebo.

The chain couples TRBV2 to TRBJ1-1, with D tentatively TRBD1 (6 bases). Germline CDR1 reads SNHLY; CDR2 reads FYNNEI. The CDR3 has 13 residues. V lost 10 bases, J lost 11 bases, and 23 bases lay in between. CDR3 in DNA: TGTGCCACGCATGGGACCTACGCTCAGGGGGCTTTCTTT. As protein: CATHGTYAQGAFF. Combining the CDR3 with reference TRBV2 and TRBJ1-1 gives the whole variable domain EPEVTQTPSHQVTQMGQEVILRCVPISNHLYFYWYRQILGQKVEFLVSFYNNEISEKSEIFDDQFSVERPDGSNFTLKIRSTKLEDSAMYFCATHGTYAQGAFFGQGTRLTVV.

V is TRBV24-1 and J is TRBJ2-5; 9 bases match TRBD1. Germline CDR1 and CDR2: KGHDR and SFDVKD. V gave up 3 bases and J gave up 4 bases; unmatched junction bases: 5. The CDR3 extends over 15 amino acids. Here the CDR3 reads CATSDLGTGSETQYF. For the CDR3, the DNA is TGTGCCACCAGTGATCTTGGGACAGGGTCAGAGACCCAGTACTTC.

The genes are TRBV5-1 and TRBJ2-7; TRBD2 matches at 12 bases. The CDR3 loop spans 21 amino acids. The trim removed 0 bases at V and 3 bases at J, leaving 19 bases unmatched. Germline-derived CDR1 and CDR2 are SGHRS and YFSETQ. CDR3 protein: CASSLAPGGLAGKPANYEQYF. The CDR3, as DNA: TGCGCCAGCAGCTTGGCCCCCGGTGGACTAGCGGGAAAGCCCGCCAACTACGAGCAGTACTTC.

The V gene is TRBV19, the J gene TRBJ2-5, with D possibly TRBD2 on 6 matching bases. CDR3 length: 19 amino acids. Germline assignment: CDR1 LNHDA and CDR2 SQIVND (reference sequence). V dropped 3 bases and J dropped 3 bases, with 26 bases sitting between them. Here the CDR3 DNA reads TGTGCCAGTAGTATTTTGCTGGTCGGGACGGGCCGGAGGGAAGAGACCCAGTACTTC. This sequence encodes CASSILLVGTGRREETQYF.

The rearrangement links TRBV10-2 to TRBJ2-7; no reliable D call. The CDR3 loop spans 13 amino acids. V was pared by 6 bases and J by 2 bases, with 11 bases between. The germline V gene encodes CDR1 WSHSY and CDR2 SAAADI. CDR3 in DNA: TGCGCCAGCAGCGTACTTTATACCTACGAGCAGTACTTC. Translating gives CASSVLYTYEQYF.

The J gene is TRBJ2-1, the V gene TRBV15; the match to TRBD1 covers 7 bases. V lost 1 base, J lost 5 bases, and 2 bases stayed unmatched. Germline lookup yields CDR1 LNHNV and CDR2 YYDKDF (reference sequence). The CDR3 runs to 14 residues. In DNA, the CDR3 is TGTGCCACCAGCAGAGGGACAGGCCACAATGAGCAGTTCTTC. It specifies CATSRGTGHNEQFF. Combining the CDR3 with reference TRBV15 and TRBJ2-1 gives the whole variable domain DAMVIQNPRYQVTQFGKPVTLSCSQTLNHNVMYWYQQKSSQAPKLLFHYYDKDFNNEADTPDNFQSRRPNTSFCFLDIRSPGLGDTAMYLCATSRGTGHNEQFFGPGTRLTVL.

This clone was counted a single time. This chain links TRBV6-5 with TRBJ1-4, with D uncertain. The CDR3 covers 13 residues. Germline V gene sequence: CDR1 MNHEY, CDR2 SVGAGI. The V end lost 6 bases, the J end lost 5 bases, and 10 bases lay between the germline ends. The CDR3 region is CASSLTVNEKLFF. The CDR3, as DNA: TGTGCCAGCAGCCTGACGGTAAATGAAAAACTGTTTTTT.

Written as DNA, the CDR3 is TGTGCCAGCAGTCCCGTCTGGGGAGGCGGCTACACCTTC. Translating gives CASSPVWGGGYTF. This chain connects TRBV14 to TRBJ1-2, with D unclear. The germline CDR1 and CDR2 sequences are SGHDN and FVKESK. The CDR3 consists of 13 residues. Trimming cost V 6 bases and J 8 bases, with 16 bases left between them. Based on the CDR3 plus reference TRBV14 and TRBJ1-2, the full variable domain is EAGVTQFPSHSVIEKGQTVTLRCDPISGHDNLYWYRRVMGKEIKFLLHFVKESKQDESGMPNNRFLAERTGGTYSTLKVQPAELEDSGVYFCASSPVWGGGYTFGSGTRLTVV.

The V and J genes are TRBV11-2 and TRBJ1-1; no definite D call. Germline V gives CDR1 SGHAT, CDR2 FQNNGV. CDR3 length: 15 amino acids. V gave up 5 bases and J gave up 0 bases, with 13 bases separating them. CDR3 sequence reads: CASSNPGNLNTEAFF. The CDR3 coding sequence is TGTGCCAGCAGCAATCCGGGGAATTTGAACACTGAAGCTTTCTTT. Looking up the rest from reference TRBV11-2 and TRBJ1-1 gives the full variable domain: EAGVAQSPRYKIIEKRQSVAFWCNPISGHATLYWYQQILGQGPKLLIQFQNNGVVDDSQLPKDRFSAERLKGVDSTLKIQPAKLEDSAVYLCASSNPGNLNTEAFFGQGTRLTVV.

As concerns this clone: One end of the junction does not line up with germline, which may come from a read error. The V and J genes are TRBV7-7 and TRBJ2-7, with TRBD2 as a possible D gene (6 bases). Germline V CDR1 and CDR2: SSHAT, FNYEAQ (reference sequence). This CDR3 region has 15 residues. This CDR3 is CASSPGGGSSYEQYF. The CDR3 region has the DNA TGTGCTAGCAGCCCCGGTGGAGGGAGCTCCTACGAGCAGTACTTC.

This clone was detected only a few times. The chain links TRBV12-3 or TRBV12-4 to TRBJ1-1; D is unresolved. Trimming removed 5 bases from V and 1 base from J, with 8 bases in between. The CDR3 totals 13 residues. In DNA, the CDR3 is TGTGCCAGCAGTCTCCAGTGGAACACTGAAGCTTTCTTT. As protein: CASSLQWNTEAFF.

The chain couples TRBV12-3 or TRBV12-4 to TRBJ1-5; TRBD1 agrees at 7 bases. This CDR3 has 13 amino acids. J gave up 5 bases and V 6 bases, and 4 bases lay outside the gene matches. The CDR3 here is CASRRGPDQPQHF. The CDR3 region has the DNA TGTGCCAGCAGGAGGGGGCCGGATCAGCCCCAGCATTTT.

This clone was observed a few times. Here the CDR3 reads CASSPIGGLGYTF. CDR3 DNA sequence: TGTGCCAGCAGCCCCATCGGGGGCCTCGGCTACACCTTC. The chain joins TRBV7-2 to TRBJ1-2; tentative D call: TRBD1 (6 bases). This CDR3 region has 13 residues. CDR1 SGHTA and CDR2 FQGNSA come from the germline V gene. The V and J ends lost 5 bases and 8 bases respectively, with 15 bases between them. The full variable domain, completed using reference TRBV7-2 and TRBJ1-2, is GAGVSQSPSNKVTEKGKDVELRCDPISGHTALYWYRQSLGQGLEFLIYFQGNSAPDKSGLPSDRFSAERTGGSVSTLTIQRTQQEDSAVYLCASSPIGGLGYTFGSGTRLTVV.

This clone was counted once. The chain carries TRBV6-5 and TRBJ1-3, with 9 bases that match TRBD1. CDR1 is MNHEY and CDR2 is SVGAGI in the germline V gene. Germline trimming cut 6 bases from V and 0 bases from J; bases unmatched to any gene: 3. There are 15 residues in the CDR3. The CDR3 nucleotides are TGTGCCAGCAGGGAGACAGGGGGCTCTGGAAACACCATATATTTT. Protein product: CASRETGGSGNTIYF.

This clone has only one observation. The chain carries TRBV19 and TRBJ2-7, with D tentatively TRBD2 (5 bases). Trimming took 5 bases from V and 4 from J, leaving 9 bases between them. Per the germline V gene, CDR1 is LNHDA and CDR2 is SQIVND (reference sequence). The CDR3 consists of 12 residues. CDR3 protein: CASSQLGYEQYF. The DNA for the CDR3 is TGTGCCAGTAGTCAACTAGGATACGAGCAGTACTTC.

V is TRBV25-1 and J is TRBJ2-5; TRBD2 agrees at 8 bases. V trimming: 6 bases; J trimming: 4 bases; junction bases outside the gene matches: 4. Germline V gives CDR1 MGHDK, CDR2 SYGVNS. The CDR3 contains 13 residues. The CDR3 DNA follows: TGTGCCAGCAGAAAAGCGGGAGTAGAGACCCAGTACTTC. This translates into CASRKAGVETQYF.

This chain links TRBV7-3 with TRBJ2-2; no definite D call. The CDR3 is made up of 13 amino acids. Trimming removed 0 bases at V and 5 bases at J, with 4 bases between. Germline V gene sequence: CDR1 SGHTA, CDR2 FQGTGA. CDR3 loop: CASSLTTTGELFF. CDR3 nucleotides: TGTGCCAGCAGCTTAACCACTACCGGGGAGCTGTTTTTT.